Given below is one T cell receptor beta chain in context. This clone appeared once. Its antigen is currently not known. The sample holds no much larger clone one base away, and base qualities are not on file. The CDR3, from cysteine to phenylalanine, totals 15 residues. Only the CDR3 DNA stays, 45 bases, in frame from base 1. From V the trimming removes 5 bases and from J it removes 10 bases, while the gene matches leave 9 bases of the junction unaccounted for. Reading the germline V gene gives CDR1 SGHDN and CDR2 FVKESK. The collaborating institutions used their own protocols to collect whole blood in K2EDTA tubes. For TCRbeta analysis, collaborators shipped samples as frozen whole blood, isolated PBMCs, or DNA extracted from either of those sample types. The record originates from a study of blood T cell repertoires in COVID-19 (dated by TCRdb to about 2020). With regard to the full study: Samples from collaborators originated in the United States, Italy and Spain and spanned both the acute and convalescent phases of COVID-19. The repertoires were released in a freely available public database intended as a resource for research on the immune response to SARS-CoV-2. Nearly every sample came with metadata listing a de-identified subject ID, COVID-19 status, age in years and sex. Where available, HLA class I and class II types were taken from metadata supplied by the sample provider and were not determined by assay-based typing. The prospective study material was composed of cDNA or gDNA derived from T cells, B-cell-depleted T cells, or PBMCs. The dataset comprised deeply sampled blood TCRbeta repertoires from subjects exposed to, actively infected with, or recovered from COVID-19. The samples were drawn from two sources: the first 160 participants of the ongoing ImmuneRACE study, and 1,200 or so subjects contributed by 6 global collaborators. Study-level results and caveats: The amount of clinical and demographic metadata varied by source and participant and was provided uncurated.

TCRbeta CDR3 regions were amplified from genomic DNA by means of the immunoSEQ Assay, a bias-controlled multiplex PCR. As for how the authors treated the data: The number of nucleated cells in each sample was estimated by amplification of reference gene primers within the assay. To quantify the absolute abundance of each unique TCRbeta CDR3 rearrangement, sequence reads were collapsed and filtered. Productive Simpson clonality was computed per sample as the square root of Simpson's diversity index over productive rearrangements. TCRdb provides this immuneACCESS table in a form limited to in-frame rearrangements. Some clones are lacking; in checked studies, under half of them reflect an unresolved V gene, and why the rest are absent is not known. D and trimming come from the DNA, and the V and J calls and clone size come from that table. This sample comprises about 74,000 clones, approximately 84% of them detected only once. The ten largest clones represent over 30% of the sample.

The receptor chain draws on TRBV14 and TRBJ2-1; the central 12 bases match TRBD2. The sequence was obtained from an older man with acute or convalescent COVID-19. The sample comprised peripheral blood. The CDR3 protein is CASSELAGGHQEQFF. The DNA sequence follows: TGTGCCAGCAGCGAACTAGCGGGGGGCCACCAGGAGCAGTTCTTC.